The rows below give T cell receptor beta chains drawn from one sample of a study of regulatory T cells in long-lasting Graves disease. One entry per CDR3 protein, called by TCRdb with MiXCR from the multiplex PCR reads. In the table there are 650,000 to 850,000 distinct CDR3 sequences, 25% to 35% of which are singletons. The sequencing here drew on peripheral blood mononuclear cells (PBMCs), taken when the disease was refractory, from a patient treated with antithyroid drugs. The receptors shown here come from a female donor with Graves disease. Each CDR3 is given without its conserved first and last residue. Some rows have no size entry. The others give once, few or many, or a class for an expanded clone.

V: TRBV18
size: .
J: TRBJ1-5
CDR3: ASSPRNSDQPQH

V: TRBV9
size: once
J: TRBJ2-5
CDR3: ASSVARREGIKTQY

V: TRBV6-1
size: few
J: TRBJ1-5
CDR3: ASSHAQPQH

V: TRBV20-1
size: .
J: TRBJ2-3
CDR3: SAREGPRGTDTQY

V: TRBV6-5
size: few
J: TRBJ1-3
CDR3: ASSYNSNSGNTIY

V: TRBV11-2
size: once
J: TRBJ2-1
CDR3: ASSLGLGGYYNEQF

V: TRBV29-1
size: .
J: TRBJ1-2
CDR3: SVGTFISAGANYGYT

V: TRBV28
size: many
J: TRBJ1-1
CDR3: ASSFTGVWTEAF

V: TRBV27
size: many
J: TRBJ1-6
CDR3: ASSAGPQVHLH

V: TRBV12-3/TRBV12-4
size: many
J: TRBJ1-5
CDR3: ASNSGQGYNQPQH

V: TRBV7-9
size: few
J: TRBJ1-5
CDR3: ASSRQGQSQPQH

V: TRBV12-5
size: .
J: TRBJ2-5
CDR3: ASALQGSTQETQY

V: TRBV11-2
size: .
J: TRBJ2-7
CDR3: ASSLPGTDYEQY

V: TRBV20-1
size: many
J: TRBJ1-1
CDR3: SARVSYTEAF

V: TRBV20-1
size: .
J: TRBJ2-1
CDR3: STGHYNEQF

V: TRBV18
size: few
J: TRBJ1-4
CDR3: ASSLVPTNEKLF

V: TRBV28
size: many
J: TRBJ1-1
CDR3: ASSLSVGVMNTEAF

V: TRBV11-2
size: .
J: TRBJ1-1
CDR3: ASSLSDRANTEAF

V: TRBV5-1
size: .
J: TRBJ1-1
CDR3: ASSPTWVGGPEAF

V: TRBV3-1
size: few
J: TRBJ1-4
CDR3: ASSQDSLRGRANEKLF

V: TRBV15
size: few
J: TRBJ1-4
CDR3: ATSRLGLPATNEKLF

V: TRBV2
size: .
J: TRBJ2-3
CDR3: ASSEWTSVATDTQY

V: TRBV29-1
size: once
J: TRBJ1-2
CDR3: SVRTNYGYT

V: TRBV25-1
size: few
J: TRBJ1-1
CDR3: ASSEWGGDFTEAF